This entry is about one T cell receptor (beta chain). The same CDR3 can be traced to other DNA sequences in this sample. The sample is drawn from a study of shared clonotypes between healthy human individuals. Background on the study: Each donor contributed plates that comprised three CD4 naive, three CD4 memory, two CD8 naive and one CD8 memory.

Trimming removed 4 bases from V and 6 bases from J; junction bases left unmatched: 5. This CDR3 contains 14 residues. Germline V lookup: CDR1 SGHTA, CDR2 FQGNSA. Everyone who donated was a Caucasian adult who lived in Nashville, Tennessee. Several immunoSEQ 96-well plates shared each subset's DNA, each plate a replicate. DNA at 150 to 250 ng, 25,000 to 35,000 T cell genomes, went into sorted-subset replicate PCRs. Sequencing used immunoSEQ multiplex PCR; TCRdb keeps in-frame clones, though not all of them. Here the sample spans fewer than 3 million clones, 85% to 95% being singletons. The sequence came from a man aged 18 to 30 in good health. Some clones in this sample may be carry-over from other donors' samples. Sequencing used naive CD4+ T cells from PBMCs. Subset meaning: CD45RA+ positively selected. The chain has TRBV7-2 and TRBJ2-7, with 11 bases lining up with TRBD1. As DNA, the CDR3 is TGTGCCAGCAGCTCGAGGACAGGGGGCCGCGAGCAGTACTTC. This codes for CASSSRTGGREQYF.